This T cell receptor (beta chain) originates from a study of OX40 agonist ivuxolimab in advanced cancers. On the study more broadly: Of mixed ages from 23 to 79 and averaging 60 years, the group was about 80% male. Allowance was made for prior anti-PD-1, anti-PD-L1 or anti-CTLA-4 therapy, and roughly 39% had some. Study-wide results and caveats: There was clonal expansion of CD4+ and CD8+ blood T cells by week 6 at 0.1 to 3.0 mg/kg.

The CDR3 covers 18 residues. CDR1 SGDLS and CDR2 YYNGEE come from the germline V gene. J gave up 0 bases and V 4 bases, and 13 bases lay outside the gene matches. Concerning this clone: Its cognate antigen is unknown.

Peripheral blood came from all dose cohorts at three timepoints. Clones were read by immunoSEQ multiplex PCR, and TCRdb kept only the in-frame ones, dropping some. The sample lists approximately 26,000 clones, over 75% seen once, with over 12% in the top ten. This sequence joins TRBV9 and TRBJ1-3, with 7 bases matching TRBD1. The receptor comes from an adult with an advanced solid tumor such as melanoma, head and neck, liver or kidney cancer. This specimen consisted of CD4+ or CD8+ T cells sorted from blood, obtained in a trial of the OX40 agonist ivuxolimab. CDR3 bases: TGTGCCAGCAGCTCAGGGGGGACCCCCGCTCTCTCTGGAAACACCATATATTTT. It is translated as CASSSGGTPALSGNTIYF.